This section outlines one T cell receptor beta chain sequence together with its context. Its antigen is undetermined. The CDR3 spans 15 residues. V lost 7 bases to trimming and J lost 4 bases; unmatched junction nucleotides: 7. The germline gives CDR1 DFQATT, CDR2 SNEGSKA (reference sequence). The sample comes from a study of metastatic and nonmetastatic thyroid tumors. Findings and caveats of the study: As reported, TCR beta diversity in blood and tumor was significantly higher in malignant thyroid tumors than in benign nodules.

TCRdb reprocessed the PCR reads via MiXCR. The sample carries around 18,000 clones, 29% recorded once. All patients reached thyroid surgery having received no treatment beforehand. This TCR came from a female donor with papillary thyroid cancer or a benign thyroid nodule (not recorded which). Some clones in this sample may be carry-over from other donors' samples. Source material: tumor tissue. J is TRBJ2-2 and V is TRBV20-1; 12 bases align to TRBD2. The CDR3 nucleotides are TGCAGTGGTGCTAGCGGGAGGGCCGGCACCGGGGAGCTGTTTTTT. Protein sequence: CSGASGRAGTGELFF.